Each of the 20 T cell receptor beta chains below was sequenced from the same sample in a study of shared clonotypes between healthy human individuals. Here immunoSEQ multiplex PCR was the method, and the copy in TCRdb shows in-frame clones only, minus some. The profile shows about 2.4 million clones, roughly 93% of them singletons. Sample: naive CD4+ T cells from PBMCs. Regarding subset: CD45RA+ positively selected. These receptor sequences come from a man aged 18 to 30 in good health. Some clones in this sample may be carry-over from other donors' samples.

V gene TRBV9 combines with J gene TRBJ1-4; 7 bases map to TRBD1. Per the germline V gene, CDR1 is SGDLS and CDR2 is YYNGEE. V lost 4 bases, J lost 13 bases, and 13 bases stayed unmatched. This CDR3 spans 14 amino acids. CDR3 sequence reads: CASSPRTGPVGLFF. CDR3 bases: TGTGCCAGCAGCCCGAGGACAGGCCCGGTGGGACTGTTTTTT.

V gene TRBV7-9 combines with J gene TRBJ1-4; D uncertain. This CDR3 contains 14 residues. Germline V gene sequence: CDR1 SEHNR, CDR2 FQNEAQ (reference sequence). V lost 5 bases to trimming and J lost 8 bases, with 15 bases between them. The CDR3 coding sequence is TGTGCCAGCAGCCTTGATTTAGGAGGGGAAAAACTGTTTTTT. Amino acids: CASSLDLGGEKLFF.

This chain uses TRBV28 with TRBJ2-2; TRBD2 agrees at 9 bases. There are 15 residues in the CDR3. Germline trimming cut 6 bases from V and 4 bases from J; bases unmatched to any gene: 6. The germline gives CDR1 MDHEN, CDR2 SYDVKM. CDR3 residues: CASRDRTSVTGELFF. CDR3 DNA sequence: TGTGCCAGCAGGGATAGGACTAGCGTCACCGGGGAGCTGTTTTTT.

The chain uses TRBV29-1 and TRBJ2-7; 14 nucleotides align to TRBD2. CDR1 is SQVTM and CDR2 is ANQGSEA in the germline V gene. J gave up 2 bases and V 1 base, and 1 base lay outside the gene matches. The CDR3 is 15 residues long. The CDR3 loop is CSVEGTSGRTYEQYF. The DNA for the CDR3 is TGCAGCGTTGAAGGGACTAGCGGGAGGACCTACGAGCAGTACTTC.

CDR3 amino acids: CASSFRVPGGNTEAFF. CDR3 sequence (DNA): TGTGCCAGCAGCTTCCGGGTGCCAGGAGGGAACACTGAAGCTTTCTTT. The rearrangement links TRBV7-9 to TRBJ1-1; D remains ambiguous. V was cut by 3 bases and J by 1 base, with 15 bases left in between. The V gene's germline CDR1 is SEHNR and CDR2 FQNEAQ (reference sequence). This CDR3 has 16 residues.

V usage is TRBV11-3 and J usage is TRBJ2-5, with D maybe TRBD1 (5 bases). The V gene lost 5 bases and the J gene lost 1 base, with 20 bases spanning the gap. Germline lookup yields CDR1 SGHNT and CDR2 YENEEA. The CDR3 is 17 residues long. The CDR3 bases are TGTGCCAGCAGCCCTCGCAGCCGCGGCAGGGCCCAAGAGACCCAGTACTTC. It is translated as CASSPRSRGRAQETQYF.

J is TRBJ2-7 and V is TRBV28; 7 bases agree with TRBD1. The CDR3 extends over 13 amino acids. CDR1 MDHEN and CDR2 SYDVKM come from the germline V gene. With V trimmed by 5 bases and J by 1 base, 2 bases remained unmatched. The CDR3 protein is CASSQQGSYEQYF. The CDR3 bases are TGTGCCAGCAGTCAACAGGGGTCCTACGAGCAGTACTTC.

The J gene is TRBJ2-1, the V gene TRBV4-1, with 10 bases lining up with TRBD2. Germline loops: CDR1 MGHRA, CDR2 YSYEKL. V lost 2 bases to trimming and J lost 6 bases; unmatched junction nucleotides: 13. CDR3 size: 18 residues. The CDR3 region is CASSQSRLAGGYANEQFF. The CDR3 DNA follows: TGCGCCAGCAGCCAATCGAGACTAGCGGGTGGGTATGCCAATGAGCAGTTCTTC.

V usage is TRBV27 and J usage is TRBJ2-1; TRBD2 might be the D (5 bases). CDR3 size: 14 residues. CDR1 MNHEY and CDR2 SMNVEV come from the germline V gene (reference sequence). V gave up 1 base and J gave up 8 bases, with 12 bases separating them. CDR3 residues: CASSLFASRDEQFF. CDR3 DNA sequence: TGTGCCAGCAGTTTATTTGCTAGCCGGGATGAGCAGTTCTTC.

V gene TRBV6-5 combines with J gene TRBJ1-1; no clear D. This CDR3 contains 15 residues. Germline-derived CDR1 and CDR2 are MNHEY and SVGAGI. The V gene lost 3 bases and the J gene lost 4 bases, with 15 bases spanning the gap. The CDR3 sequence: CASSYQLPPATEAFF. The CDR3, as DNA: TGTGCCAGCAGTTATCAGCTTCCCCCCGCCACTGAAGCTTTCTTT.

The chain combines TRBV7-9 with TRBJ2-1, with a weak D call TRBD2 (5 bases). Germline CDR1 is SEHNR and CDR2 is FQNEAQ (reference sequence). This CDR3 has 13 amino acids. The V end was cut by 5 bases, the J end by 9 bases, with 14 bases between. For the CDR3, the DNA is TGTGCCAGCAGCCTGGACTCCAGGTTTGAGCAGTTCTTC. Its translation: CASSLDSRFEQFF.

This CDR3 reads CASSSGDGDNQPQHF. The CDR3 DNA sequence: TGTGCCAGCAGCTCAGGGGACGGAGACAATCAGCCCCAGCATTTT. The chain combines TRBV7-9 with TRBJ1-5; possibly TRBD1 for D (6 bases). The germline V gene encodes CDR1 SEHNR and CDR2 FQNEAQ (reference sequence). The CDR3 contains 15 residues. The germline V and J ends were trimmed by 4 bases and 3 bases, with 13 bases remaining between them.

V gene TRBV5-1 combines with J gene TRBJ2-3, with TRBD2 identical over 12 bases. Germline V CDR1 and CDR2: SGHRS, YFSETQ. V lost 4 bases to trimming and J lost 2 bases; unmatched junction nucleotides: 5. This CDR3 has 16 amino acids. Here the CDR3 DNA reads TGCGCCAGCAGCCAGGGACTAGCGGGCCTCACAGATACGCAGTATTTT. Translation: CASSQGLAGLTDTQYF.

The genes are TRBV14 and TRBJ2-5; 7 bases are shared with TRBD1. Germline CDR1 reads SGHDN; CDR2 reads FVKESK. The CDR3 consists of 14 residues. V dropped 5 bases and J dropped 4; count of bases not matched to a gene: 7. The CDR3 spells CASSDAGGRETQYF. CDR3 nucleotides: TGTGCCAGCAGCGACGCAGGGGGACGAGAGACCCAGTACTTC.

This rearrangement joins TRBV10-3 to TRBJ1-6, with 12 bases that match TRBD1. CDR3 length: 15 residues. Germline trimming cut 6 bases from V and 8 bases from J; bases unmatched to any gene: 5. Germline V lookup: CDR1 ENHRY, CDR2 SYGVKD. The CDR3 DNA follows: TGTGCCATCAGACCGGGACAGGGGGCTGATTCACCCCTCCACTTT. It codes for CAIRPGQGADSPLHF.

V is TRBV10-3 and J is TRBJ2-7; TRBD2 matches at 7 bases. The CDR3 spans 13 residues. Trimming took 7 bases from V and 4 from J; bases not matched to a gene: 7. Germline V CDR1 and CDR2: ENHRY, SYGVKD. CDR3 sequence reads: CAIKMAGEYEQYF. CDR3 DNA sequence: TGTGCCATCAAAATGGCGGGAGAATACGAGCAGTACTTC.

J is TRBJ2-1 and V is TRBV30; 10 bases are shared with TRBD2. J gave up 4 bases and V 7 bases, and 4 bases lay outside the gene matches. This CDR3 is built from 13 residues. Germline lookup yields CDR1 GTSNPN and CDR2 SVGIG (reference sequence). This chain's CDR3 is CASHSGGYNEQFF. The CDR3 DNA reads TGTGCCTCACATAGCGGGGGGTACAATGAGCAGTTCTTC.

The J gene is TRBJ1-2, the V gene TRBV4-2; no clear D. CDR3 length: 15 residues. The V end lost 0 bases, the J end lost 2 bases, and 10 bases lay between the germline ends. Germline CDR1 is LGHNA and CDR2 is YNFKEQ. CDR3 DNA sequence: TGTGCCAGCAGCCAAGAGAGACAAGCCAACTATGGCTACACCTTC. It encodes CASSQERQANYGYTF.

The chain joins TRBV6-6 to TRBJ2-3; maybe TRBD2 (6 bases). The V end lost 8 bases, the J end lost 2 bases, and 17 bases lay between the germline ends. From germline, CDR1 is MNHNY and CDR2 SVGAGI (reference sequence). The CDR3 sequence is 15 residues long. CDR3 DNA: TGTGCCAGCGCCCTTGGGGGAGGCTACACAGATACGCAGTATTTT. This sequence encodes CASALGGGYTDTQYF.

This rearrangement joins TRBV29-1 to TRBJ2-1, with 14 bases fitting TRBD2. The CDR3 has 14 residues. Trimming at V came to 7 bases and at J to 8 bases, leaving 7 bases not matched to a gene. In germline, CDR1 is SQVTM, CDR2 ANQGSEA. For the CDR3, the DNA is TGCAGCGCCCCCGGGACTAGCGGGAGCTATGAGCAGTTCTTC. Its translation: CSAPGTSGSYEQFF.